This T cell receptor beta chain was identified in a study of T cells in Graves' hyperthyroidism and ophthalmopathy. About the research overall: The authors collected peripheral blood at initial diagnosis, before any treatment.

There are 17 residues in the CDR3. The germline V gene has CDR1 MNHGY and CDR2 SVAAGI. Lactation, pregnancy, other autoimmune disease or uncontrolled infection excluded patients. Amplification of TCR beta CDR3 regions used RNA as the template. Initially, a first-round RT-PCR of the TCR CDR3 employed the HTBI primer set. TCRdb used MiXCR to reprocess the multiplex PCR reads, holding one entry per CDR3 protein. This sample yields 330,000 or so distinct CDR3 sequences, of which roughly 19% are seen a single time; less than 40% belongs to the top ten. About this clonotype: Relative to the germline gene, one junction end is altered; a read error may explain this.

The sequence was collected from a man aged 50-59 years with Graves' ophthalmopathy. What was sequenced was blood. V usage is TRBV6-9 and J usage is TRBJ2-3; perhaps TRBD2 as D (6 bases). Written as DNA, the CDR3 is TGTGCCAGCAGCTACCCCAACCGGGACTGGGGTACAGATGCGCAGTATTTT. It encodes CASSYPNRDWGTDAQYF.